The 16 T cell receptor beta chains given below trace back to one sample, sequenced in a study of T-cell reconstitution after alpha-beta-depleted transplantation in children. Preparing the TCRbeta library involved the use of unique molecular identifiers. TCRdb analysed the PCR reads with MiXCR anew, one entry per CDR3 protein. The sample has approximately 210,000 distinct CDR3 sequences, roughly 18% seen once. The material sequenced was PBMCs, mostly from graft donor cells, taken 360 days after TCRalphabeta/CD19-depleted stem cell transplant. The receptors shown here come from a male patient between 2 and 10 years old who had a stem cell transplant for acute lymphoblastic leukemia, so the T cells may come from the graft donor.

The rearrangement links TRBV7-9 to TRBJ2-1; maybe TRBD2 (6 bases). The CDR3 is made up of 15 amino acids. CDR1 and CDR2 from the germline V gene are SEHNR and FQNEAQ (reference sequence). Between the trimmed V and J ends, which lost 5 bases and 6 bases, there was a span of 17 bases. CDR3 sequence reads: CASSPGTGGPNEQFF. The CDR3 DNA sequence: TGTGCCAGCAGCCCGGGGACCGGAGGGCCCAATGAGCAGTTCTTC.

The CDR3: CSVEIRRDRGRVEQFF. CDR3 bases: TGCAGCGTTGAAATACGACGGGACAGGGGGCGGGTTGAGCAGTTCTTC. This sequence joins TRBV29-1 and TRBJ2-1, with TRBD1 matching 12 bases. Germline CDR1 reads SQVTM; CDR2 reads ANQGSEA. This CDR3 spans 16 amino acids. V lost 2 bases, J lost 9 bases, and 11 bases stayed unmatched.

This clonotype was seen repeatedly, ten times or more. The V call is TRBV12-3 or TRBV12-4, the J call TRBJ2-2, with D tentatively TRBD2 (5 bases). This CDR3 contains 16 residues. V was clipped by 4 bases and J by 1 base, with 13 bases between them. For the CDR3, the DNA is TGTGCCAGCAGTTCCTCGGGGTGGGGGAACACCGGGGAGCTGTTTTTT. Translating gives CASSSSGWGNTGELFF.

The J gene is TRBJ2-2, the V gene TRBV24-1; D is uncertain. Trimming stripped 8 bases from V and 5 bases from J, with 23 bases between. The CDR3 length is 17 residues. From germline, CDR1 is KGHDR and CDR2 SFDVKD. The CDR3 bases are TGTGCCACCATCCTCCTCCGTGACTGGATTAGTACCGGGGAGCTGTTTTTT. Its protein product is CATILLRDWISTGELFF.

V and J are TRBV18 and TRBJ1-1, with D possibly TRBD1 on 5 matching bases. The germline V and J ends were trimmed by 1 base and 2 bases, with 11 bases remaining between them. The CDR3 has 15 residues. CDR1 is KGHSH and CDR2 is LQKENI in the germline V gene. For the CDR3, the DNA is TGTGCCAGCTCACCACAGGGGCCCAAAAACACTGAAGCTTTCTTT. It codes for CASSPQGPKNTEAFF.

J is TRBJ1-5 and V is TRBV7-8; weak D call: TRBD1 (6 bases). This CDR3 contains 16 residues. Trimming removed 1 base at V and 2 bases at J, with 12 bases between. Germline loops: CDR1 SGHVS, CDR2 FQNEAQ. CDR3 coding DNA: TGTGCCAGCAGCTTAGTGGCAGGGGTGGGCAATCAGCCCCAGCATTTT. Its protein product is CASSLVAGVGNQPQHF.

In its sample, this clonotype was seen many times. The genes are TRBV20-1 and TRBJ2-3; 10 bases are a match to TRBD1. CDR1 is DFQATT, CDR2 SNEGSKA, per germline (reference sequence). V lost 5 bases, J lost 0 bases, and 5 bases stayed unmatched. The CDR3 has 15 residues. The CDR3: CSAGDRGPSTDTQYF. The DNA of the CDR3 is TGCAGTGCTGGGGACAGGGGCCCTAGCACAGATACGCAGTATTTT.

J is TRBJ2-1 and V is TRBV7-8; maybe TRBD2 (5 bases). The CDR3 is 12 residues long. Germline V CDR1 and CDR2: SGHVS, FQNEAQ. Trimming removed 6 bases at V and 14 bases at J, with 17 bases between. CDR3 DNA: TGTGCCAGCAGATTTAGCGATTCGGTAAAGTTCTTC. The encoded protein is CASRFSDSVKFF.

This clonotype was counted only a few times. The chain uses TRBV4-2 and TRBJ2-2; D is ambiguous. CDR1 and CDR2 (germline): LGHNA, YNFKEQ. Trimming took off 6 bases at V and 3 bases at J, with 17 bases between the two ends. CDR3 size: 16 residues. Here the CDR3 DNA reads TGTGCCAGCAGTCATCCCCGGGCCATGGACACCGGGGAGCTGTTTTTT. Its protein is CASSHPRAMDTGELFF.

This clonotype was observed many times. This sequence joins TRBV20-1 and TRBJ2-2; D gene ambiguous. The CDR3 totals 13 residues. The germline V and J ends were trimmed by 3 bases and 4 bases, with 9 bases remaining between them. Germline-derived CDR1 and CDR2 are DFQATT and SNEGSKA (reference sequence). This chain's CDR3 is CSARGTFTGELFF. CDR3 DNA sequence: TGCAGTGCTAGGGGTACTTTCACCGGGGAGCTGTTTTTT.

The rearrangement links TRBV20-1 to TRBJ1-1; TRBD1 might be the D (5 bases). The CDR3 loop spans 14 amino acids. The V gene's germline CDR1 is DFQATT and CDR2 SNEGSKA (reference sequence). The V end lost 4 bases, the J end lost 0 bases, and 12 bases lay between the germline ends. CDR3 bases: TGCAGTGCTACTGGGGGACTTATGAACACTGAAGCTTTCTTT. This translates into CSATGGLMNTEAFF.

The chain employs TRBV7-9 and TRBJ2-1; D may be TRBD1 or TRBD2 (5 bases each). The germline gives CDR1 SEHNR, CDR2 FQNEAQ (reference sequence). The CDR3 runs to 15 residues. Trimming removed 4 bases from V and 2 bases from J, with 12 bases in between. The CDR3 reads CASSYRDLTYNEQFF. In nucleotides, the CDR3 is TGTGCCAGCAGCTACCGGGACCTGACCTACAATGAGCAGTTCTTC. Supplemented by reference TRBV7-9 and TRBJ2-1, the full variable domain reads DTGVSQNPRHKITKRGQNVTFRCDPISEHNRLYWYRQTLGQGPEFLTYFQNEAQLEKSRLLSDRFSAERPKGSFSTLEIQRTEQGDSAMYLCASSYRDLTYNEQFFGPGTRLTVL.

This chain links TRBV11-2 with TRBJ2-4, with D possibly matching TRBD2 (7 bases). CDR1 SGHAT and CDR2 FQNNGV come from the germline V gene. V was shortened by 1 base and J by 3 bases, with 19 bases between the two germline ends. The CDR3 is 18 amino acids. CDR3 in amino acids: CASSLGGGRGLLKNIQYF. CDR3 bases: TGTGCCAGCAGCTTAGGGGGGGGGCGGGGGCTCCTCAAAAACATTCAGTACTTC.

This clonotype was counted between two and nine times. The V call is TRBV27, the J call TRBJ2-1; D is perhaps TRBD2 (6 bases). The V and J ends lost 3 bases and 9 bases respectively, with 9 bases between them. CDR3 length: 12 amino acids. In germline, CDR1 is MNHEY, CDR2 SMNVEV (reference sequence). CDR3 in amino acids: CASSFGEAEQFF. The CDR3 nucleotides are TGTGCCAGCAGTTTTGGGGAGGCTGAGCAGTTCTTC.

The chain joins TRBV5-1 to TRBJ2-2; 7 nucleotides agree with TRBD1. CDR3 size: 18 residues. After removal of 3 bases from V and 3 bases from J, the junction contained 14 bases not matched to a gene. CDR1 and CDR2 from the germline V gene are SGHRS and YFSETQ. The CDR3 DNA is TGCGCCAGCAGCTATCTTATCCACCGACAGGGCGACACCGGGGAGCTGTTTTTT. This codes for CASSYLIHRQGDTGELFF.

This clonotype was seen more than once but under ten times. V and J are TRBV12-3 or TRBV12-4 and TRBJ2-1; 9 bases fit TRBD2. Trimming removed 4 bases from V and 6 bases from J; junction bases left unmatched: 10. The CDR3 is 16 amino acids. In DNA, the CDR3 is TGTGCCAGCAGTTCGCCGGGACTAGCCATAGGCAATGAGCAGTTCTTC. Residues: CASSSPGLAIGNEQFF.